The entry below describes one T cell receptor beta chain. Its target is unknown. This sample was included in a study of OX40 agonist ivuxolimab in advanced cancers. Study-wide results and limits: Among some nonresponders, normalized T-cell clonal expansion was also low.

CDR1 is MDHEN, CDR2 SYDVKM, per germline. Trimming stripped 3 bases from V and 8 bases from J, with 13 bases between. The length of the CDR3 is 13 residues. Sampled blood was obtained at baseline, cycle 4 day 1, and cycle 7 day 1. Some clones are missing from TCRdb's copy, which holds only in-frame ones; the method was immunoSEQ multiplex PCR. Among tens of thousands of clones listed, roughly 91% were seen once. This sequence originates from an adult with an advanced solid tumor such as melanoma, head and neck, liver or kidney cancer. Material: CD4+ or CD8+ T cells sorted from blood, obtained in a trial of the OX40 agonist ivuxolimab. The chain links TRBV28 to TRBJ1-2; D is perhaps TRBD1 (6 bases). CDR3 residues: CASSLRGYRGYTF. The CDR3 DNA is TGTGCCAGCAGTTTGAGGGGGTATCGGGGCTACACCTTC.